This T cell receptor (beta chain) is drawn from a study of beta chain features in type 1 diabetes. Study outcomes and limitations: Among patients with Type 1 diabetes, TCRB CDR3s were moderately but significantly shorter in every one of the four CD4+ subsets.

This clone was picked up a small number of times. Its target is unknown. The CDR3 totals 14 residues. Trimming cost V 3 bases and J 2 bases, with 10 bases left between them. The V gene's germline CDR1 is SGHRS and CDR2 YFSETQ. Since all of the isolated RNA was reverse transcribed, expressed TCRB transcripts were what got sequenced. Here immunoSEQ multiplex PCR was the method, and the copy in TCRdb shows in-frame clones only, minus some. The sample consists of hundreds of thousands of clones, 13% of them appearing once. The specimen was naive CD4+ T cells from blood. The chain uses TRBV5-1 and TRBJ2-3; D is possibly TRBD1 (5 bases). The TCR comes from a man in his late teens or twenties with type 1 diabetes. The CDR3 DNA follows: TGCGCCAGCAGCTGGGGCCGTGACACAGATACGCAGTATTTT. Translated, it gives CASSWGRDTDTQYF. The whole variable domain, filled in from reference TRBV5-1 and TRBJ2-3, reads KAGVTQTPRYLIKTRGQQVTLSCSPISGHRSVSWYQQTPGQGLQFLFEYFSETQRNKGNFPGRFSGRQFSNSRSEMNVSTLELGDSALYLCASSWGRDTDTQYFGPGTRLTVL.